The 26 T cell receptor beta chains given below trace back to one sample, sequenced in a study of blood T cell repertoires in COVID-19 (dated by TCRdb to the early 2020s). Library preparation was by the immunoSEQ multiplex PCR assay. TCRdb took over this immuneACCESS table, retaining in-frame rearrangements with V and J assigned. Such tables are incomplete; in checked studies, under half of the missing clones stem from an unresolved V gene, and the remainder is unexplained. The sample includes 71,000 or so clones, with 80% to 90% observed a single time. About a sixth of the sample rests with the top ten. Sequences were obtained from peripheral blood. These receptors all stem from a man older than 75 in a cohort sampled during active COVID-19.

The chain links TRBV29-1 to TRBJ2-7; 8 bases agree with TRBD1. The V gene end was trimmed by 4 bases and the J gene end by 4 bases; junction bases not matched to a gene: 9. There are 14 residues in the CDR3. Germline V CDR1 and CDR2: SQVTM, ANQGSEA. This CDR3 is CSVVRTGGAYEQYF. In DNA form, the CDR3 reads TGCAGCGTTGTAAGAACAGGGGGTGCGTACGAGCAGTACTTC.

The J gene is TRBJ2-3, the V gene TRBV24-1; 9 bases are a match to TRBD1. Germline CDR1 is KGHDR and CDR2 is SFDVKD. CDR3 length: 16 amino acids. V lost 2 bases to trimming and J lost 4 bases; unmatched junction nucleotides: 6. CDR3 coding DNA: TGTGCCACCAGTGATTCAGGACAGGGGAAAGCAGATACGCAGTATTTT. This encodes CATSDSGQGKADTQYF.

This clone has just a few counts. The chain has TRBV4-1 and TRBJ1-6, with 11 bases fitting TRBD1. The CDR3 is made up of 20 amino acids. V shed 0 bases and J 1 base; nucleotides not matched to a gene: 8. Germline CDR1 is MGHRA and CDR2 is YSYEKL. For the CDR3, the DNA is TGCGCCAGCAGCCAAGATCGGGGACAGGGGGTTATTTCCTATAATTCACCCCTCCACTTT. As protein: CASSQDRGQGVISYNSPLHF.

V usage is TRBV7-2 and J usage is TRBJ1-2; TRBD1 might be the D (6 bases). CDR3 size: 16 residues. Germline V gene lookup returns CDR1 SGHTA and CDR2 FQGNSA. V dropped 0 bases and J dropped 3 bases, with 14 bases sitting between them. Here the CDR3 reads CASSLAQGRGDYGYTF. Here the CDR3 DNA reads TGTGCCAGCAGCTTAGCCCAGGGGAGGGGTGACTATGGCTACACCTTC.

This clone was seen just once. The genes are TRBV15 and TRBJ2-1; tentative D call: TRBD1 (5 bases). CDR1 LNHNV and CDR2 YYDKDF come from the germline V gene (reference sequence). Trimming took off 0 bases at V and 6 bases at J, with 9 bases between the two ends. This CDR3 comprises 14 residues. Here the CDR3 reads CATSRDYRLNEQFF. The DNA for the CDR3 is TGTGCCACCAGCAGAGACTACAGGCTCAATGAGCAGTTCTTC.

The gene calls are TRBV29-1 and TRBJ1-4; tentatively, D is TRBD1 (6 bases). With 7 bases removed from V and 7 bases from J, the gap between germline ends came to 13 bases. CDR1 SQVTM and CDR2 ANQGSEA come from the germline V gene. The CDR3 is 12 residues long. The DNA of the CDR3 is TGCAGCGCCGGGGGGCAGTTTGAAAAACTGTTTTTT. Translation: CSAGGQFEKLFF.

The gene calls are TRBV2 and TRBJ1-6; unclear D gene. Germline values: CDR1 SNHLY, CDR2 FYNNEI. The V gene lost 4 bases and the J gene lost 4 bases, with 14 bases spanning the gap. This CDR3 contains 16 residues. The CDR3 loop reads CASSAVKILYNSPLHF. CDR3 bases: TGTGCCAGCAGTGCCGTAAAAATTCTTTATAATTCACCCCTCCACTTT.

The chain is built from TRBV11-3 and TRBJ1-4; 8 bases map to TRBD1. Per germline, CDR1 SGHNT and CDR2 YENEEA. The CDR3 runs to 14 residues. Trimming cost V 5 bases and J 3 bases; bases outside gene matches: 2. CDR3 residues: CASSPGGSNEKLFF. DNA for the CDR3: TGTGCCAGCAGCCCAGGGGGCTCTAATGAAAAACTGTTTTTT.

This chain connects TRBV7-6 to TRBJ2-2; perhaps TRBD1 as D (6 bases). Trimming shortened V by 2 bases and J by 5 bases, and 12 bases separated the two germline ends. The CDR3 consists of 15 residues. Per the germline V gene, CDR1 is SGHVS and CDR2 is FNYEAQ. The chain's CDR3 is CASSLQGRGTGELFF. The DNA for the CDR3 is TGTGCCAGCAGCTTACAGGGGCGAGGGACCGGGGAGCTGTTTTTT.

The sample holds one count of this clone. The chain has TRBV18 and TRBJ2-5, with D perhaps TRBD2 (6 bases). This CDR3 is built from 16 residues. V was trimmed by 1 base and J by 3 bases, leaving 15 bases between them. CDR1 and CDR2 from the germline V gene are KGHSH and LQKENI. CDR3 in DNA: TGTGCCAGCTCACCACGAGGCTGGACGGGAGAAGAGACCCAGTACTTC. It translates to CASSPRGWTGEETQYF. The full variable domain, with the rest looked up from reference TRBV18 and TRBJ2-5, is NAGVMQNPRHLVRRRGQEARLRCSPMKGHSHVYWYRQLPEEGLKFMVYLQKENIIDESGMPKERFSAEFPKEGPSILRIQQVVRGDSAAYFCASSPRGWTGEETQYFGPGTRLLVL.

The gene calls are TRBV10-3 and TRBJ1-5; D may be TRBD1 (6 bases). Looked up from germline, CDR1 is ENHRY and CDR2 is SYGVKD. V shed 3 bases and J shed 5 bases, with 14 bases lying between them. The CDR3 contains 15 residues. In nucleotides, the CDR3 is TGTGCCATCAGTGAAGTGGGGGCGCGGGATCAGCCCCAGCATTTT. Translation: CAISEVGARDQPQHF.

This chain uses TRBV5-1 with TRBJ2-7, with 8 bases fitting TRBD1. V shed 0 bases, J shed 7 bases, and the junction held 6 bases outside the gene matches. CDR1 is SGHRS, CDR2 YFSETQ, per germline. The length of the CDR3 is 14 residues. CDR3 region: CASSLGQGAREQYF. Here the CDR3 DNA reads TGCGCCAGCAGCTTGGGTCAGGGGGCGCGGGAGCAGTACTTC.

CDR3 protein: CASSLDLAKNIQYF. As DNA, the CDR3 is TGCGCCAGCAGCTTGGATCTAGCCAAAAACATTCAGTACTTC. J is TRBJ2-4 and V is TRBV5-1; D gene unclear. The V gene's germline CDR1 is SGHRS and CDR2 YFSETQ. This CDR3 spans 14 amino acids. The V end lost 0 bases, the J end lost 0 bases, and 4 bases lay between the germline ends.

The J gene is TRBJ2-2, the V gene TRBV11-3; 8 bases align to TRBD1. Germline CDR1 SGHNT, CDR2 YENEEA. There are 15 residues in the CDR3. The V and J ends lost 5 bases and 1 base, in that order; junction bases with no gene match: 3. The CDR3 loop is CASSPGTGNTGELFF. CDR3 in DNA: TGTGCCAGCAGCCCCGGGACAGGGAACACCGGGGAGCTGTTTTTT.

This sequence joins TRBV19 and TRBJ1-4, with TRBD1 matching over 7 bases. Germline trimming cut 0 bases from V and 4 bases from J; bases unmatched to any gene: 11. There are 18 residues in the CDR3. Germline V gene sequence: CDR1 LNHDA, CDR2 SQIVND (reference sequence). The CDR3 DNA follows: TGTGCCAGTAGTATAGAGCTGGCGACAGGGTTGGGTAATGAAAAACTGTTTTTT. The encoded protein is CASSIELATGLGNEKLFF.

The count of this clone is one. The rearrangement links TRBV28 to TRBJ1-2; 9 nucleotides line up with TRBD1. Germline V CDR1 and CDR2: MDHEN, SYDVKM. The CDR3 is 15 residues long. Trimming removed 5 bases from V and 4 bases from J; junction bases left unmatched: 8. The CDR3 reads CASSRGTGTLYGYTF. DNA of the CDR3: TGTGCCAGCAGTAGAGGGACAGGGACACTCTATGGCTACACCTTC.

The V gene is TRBV6-5, the J gene TRBJ2-3; 9 positions match TRBD2. The CDR3 length is 15 residues. The germline V gene has CDR1 MNHEY and CDR2 SVGAGI. J was trimmed by 5 bases and V by 7 bases; bases with no gene match: 10. The CDR3 here is CASTSSGAVVDTQYF. As DNA, the CDR3 is TGTGCCAGCACCTCTAGCGGGGCCGTGGTAGATACGCAGTATTTT.

The chain joins TRBV6-5 to TRBJ1-1; no clear D gene. CDR1 and CDR2 from the germline V gene are MNHEY and SVGAGI. There are 12 residues in the CDR3. Trimming took 8 bases from V and 4 from J, leaving 11 bases between them. The CDR3 is CASSLPGTEAFF. CDR3 nucleotides: TGTGCCAGCTCGCTCCCGGGCACTGAAGCTTTCTTT.

The chain uses TRBV6-6 and TRBJ2-2; no clear D. The CDR3 has 16 amino acids. Germline assignment: CDR1 MNHNY and CDR2 SVGAGI (reference sequence). Trimming removed 0 bases at V and 6 bases at J, with 14 bases between. For the CDR3, the DNA is TGTGCCAGCAGTTACTCGAGGCTCGAGGTGGCCGGGGAGCTGTTTTTT. Its protein is CASSYSRLEVAGELFF.

This clone showed up just once. The V call is TRBV6-5, the J call TRBJ1-2; tentative D call: TRBD1 (5 bases). V shed 7 bases and J shed 4 bases, with 19 bases lying between them. Germline CDR1 is MNHEY and CDR2 is SVGAGI. There are 15 residues in the CDR3. The CDR3 DNA reads as TGTGCCAGCACGCCCAGGGCGCTCAATAGCTATGGCTACACCTTC. Protein sequence: CASTPRALNSYGYTF.

This chain links TRBV7-6 with TRBJ2-7; 10 bases agree with TRBD1. CDR1 is SGHVS and CDR2 is FNYEAQ in the germline V gene. V shed 0 bases, J shed 6 bases, and the junction held 8 bases outside the gene matches. The CDR3 consists of 16 residues. In DNA form, the CDR3 reads TGTGCCAGCAGCTTAGCCGGGACAGGGGTGGGTGGCGAGCAGTACTTC. Translation: CASSLAGTGVGGEQYF.

The chain recombines TRBV29-1 with TRBJ1-1; D is perhaps TRBD1 (6 bases). Germline V gene data show CDR1 as SQVTM and CDR2 as ANQGSEA. This CDR3 spans 14 amino acids. V lost 6 bases and J lost 2, with 16 bases in between. The CDR3 loop is CSVLRTAGNTEAFF. For the CDR3, the DNA is TGCAGCGTCCTCCGGACAGCCGGTAACACTGAAGCTTTCTTT.

The V gene is TRBV21-1, the J gene TRBJ2-5; the D segment call TRBD1 is taken from the table without a DNA check. TRBV21-1 counts as a pseudogene. There are 17 residues in the CDR3. The CDR3 reads CASSKTGIRGPRETQYF. In nucleotides, the CDR3 is TGTGCCAGCAGCAAAACAGGGATCAGGGGGCCGAGGGAGACCCAGTACTTC.

The V call is TRBV3-1 (or the pseudogene TRBV3-2), the J call TRBJ1-6; TRBD1 is a possible D gene (6 bases). The CDR3 loop spans 17 amino acids. Germline loops: CDR1 LGHDT, CDR2 YNNKEL (reference sequence). The V end was cut by 6 bases, the J end by 3 bases, with 18 bases between. The CDR3 DNA is TGTGCCAGCAGTCGAGACCGACAGGTATTCTATAATTCACCCCTCCACTTT. Encoded protein: CASSRDRQVFYNSPLHF.

The V and J genes are TRBV27 and TRBJ1-6; no firm D call. The CDR3 is made up of 14 amino acids. Trimming left V 5 bases short and J 9 bases short, with 14 bases between. Looked up from germline, CDR1 is MNHEY and CDR2 is SMNVEV (reference sequence). Here the CDR3 DNA reads TGTGCCAGCAGTATGGAAGTGGGGAGTTCACCCCTCCACTTT. It translates to CASSMEVGSSPLHF.

This chain links TRBV6-5 with TRBJ2-7; 7 bases match TRBD1. CDR3 size: 15 residues. CDR1 is MNHEY, CDR2 SVGAGI, per germline. V trimming: 4 bases; J trimming: 0 bases; junction bases outside the gene matches: 6. The CDR3 nucleotides are TGTGCCAGCAGTTCCGGGACAGCAAGCTCCTACGAGCAGTACGTC. This translates into CASSSGTASSYEQYV.